Listed below are T cell receptor beta chains from one sample, sequenced in a study of regulatory T cells in long-lasting Graves disease. TCRdb passed the multiplex PCR reads through MiXCR, listing each CDR3 protein once. The sample includes about 340,000 distinct CDR3 sequences, about 19% seen only once; the top ten take 29%. Sequenced material: peripheral blood mononuclear cells (PBMCs), taken when the disease was refractory, from a patient treated with antithyroid drugs. All receptors derive from a female donor with Graves disease. Each CDR3 is given with its conserved first and last residue. Fields, in order: D gene, clone size, J gene, V gene, CDR3 protein, CDR3 DNA. The D gene is left open where the match is weak. Clone size is stated in some rows and not others, as once, few, many or a class when expanded.

TRBD1,.,TRBJ1-5,TRBV19,CASTRTGLQPQHF,TGTGCCAGTACCCGGACAGGCCTTCAGCCCCAGCATTTT
TRBD1,many,TRBJ1-5,TRBV28,CASSLWGTGINQPQHF,TGTGCCAGCAGTTTATGGGGGACAGGGATAAATCAGCCCCAGCATTTT
TRBD1,many,TRBJ1-1,TRBV20-1,CSAEPGGWNTEAFF,TGCAGTGCTGAGCCAGGGGGGTGGAACACTGAAGCTTTCTTT
.,.,TRBJ2-3,TRBV28,CASSYSPGASADTQYF,TGTGCCAGCAGTTATTCCCCCGGAGCTTCGGCAGATACGCAGTATTTT
.,.,TRBJ2-6,TRBV9,CASSVARAGANVLTF,TGTGCCAGCAGCGTAGCGAGAGCCGGGGCCAACGTCCTGACTTTC
TRBD2,many,TRBJ2-5,TRBV20-1,CSASARGGGQETQYF,TGCAGTGCTAGTGCCCGCGGGGGAGGACAAGAGACCCAGTACTTC
.,many,TRBJ1-5,TRBV7-9,CASSLAAGQPQHF,TGTGCCAGCAGCTTAGCGGCAGGGCAGCCCCAGCATTTT
.,.,TRBJ2-5,TRBV9,CASSVGGAETQYF,TGTGCCAGCAGCGTAGGGGGCGCGGAGACCCAGTACTTC
.,many,TRBJ1-5,TRBV2,CACRASVQGGQPQHF,TGTGCCTGCCGAGCGTCCGTCCAGGGTGGTCAGCCCCAGCATTTT
.,many,TRBJ2-5,TRBV12-3/TRBV12-4,CASSLFGGQETQYF,TGTGCCAGCAGCTTGTTCGGGGGCCAAGAGACCCAGTACTTC
TRBD2,few,TRBJ2-7,TRBV6-5,CASSSPRLAVTYEQYF,TGTGCCAGCAGTTCCCCCCGGCTAGCGGTTACCTACGAGCAGTACTTC
TRBD1,many,TRBJ1-1,TRBV12-3/TRBV12-4,CASSPRPWTGKTEAFF,TGTGCCAGCAGTCCCCGCCCCTGGACAGGGAAGACTGAAGCTTTCTTT
.,few,TRBJ1-2,TRBV4-3,CASSQEGLVGYGYTF,TGCGCCAGCAGCCAAGAGGGATTGGTGGGCTATGGCTACACCTTC
.,.,TRBJ2-3,TRBV30,CAWSVRVPTDTQYF,TGTGCCTGGAGTGTACGGGTACCCACAGATACGCAGTATTTT
TRBD1,.,TRBJ1-1,TRBV5-1,CASSLDPGQGNAEAFF,TGCGCCAGCAGCTTGGACCCGGGACAGGGGAACGCTGAAGCTTTCTTT
.,many,TRBJ1-2,TRBV19,CASSIAGRGGYGYTF,TGTGCCAGTAGTATAGCGGGCCGGGGAGGTTACGGCTACACCTTC
TRBD1,many,TRBJ1-1,TRBV4-3,CASSSTGGGSAFF,TGTGCCAGCAGCTCCACAGGGGGCGGATCTGCTTTCTTT
.,.,TRBJ1-1,TRBV27,CASSSDRSYAEAFF,TGTGCCAGCAGTTCGGACAGAAGCTACGCTGAAGCTTTCTTT
TRBD1,.,TRBJ2-4,TRBV7-9,CASSLEAGGNIQYF,TGTGCCAGCAGCTTAGAGGCAGGGGGAAACATTCAGTACTTC
.,many,TRBJ2-7,TRBV13,CASSLAAGGANEQYF,TGTGCCAGCAGCTTAGCAGCTGGGGGGGCAAACGAGCAGTACTTC
.,many,TRBJ2-7,TRBV19,CASSIGEGTSTYEQYF,TGTGCCAGTAGTATAGGCGAGGGGACCTCGACCTACGAGCAGTACTTC
.,many,TRBJ1-2,TRBV6-1,CASSVGQAINGYTF,TGTGCCAGCAGTGTGGGGCAGGCGATCAATGGCTACACCTTC
TRBD1,.,TRBJ1-6,TRBV19,CASSIGLRAGGSITPNSPLHF,TGTGCCAGTAGTATAGGTCTTAGGGCAGGGGGAAGTATAACCCCTAATTCACCCCTCCACTTT
.,.,TRBJ1-3,TRBV5-6,CASSFRRFSGNTIYF,TGTGCCAGCAGCTTCCGCCGGTTCTCTGGAAACACCATATATTTT
.,many,TRBJ1-1,TRBV7-6,CASSLGAAMNTEAFF,TGTGCCAGCAGCTTAGGCGCAGCCATGAACACTGAAGCTTTCTTT
.,.,TRBJ1-2,TRBV5-5,CASTQTGFGYTF,TGTGCCAGCACCCAAACAGGGTTTGGCTACACCTTC
.,many,TRBJ2-6,TRBV28,CASSLWGSGANVLTF,TGTGCCAGCAGTTTATGGGGATCTGGGGCCAACGTCCTGACTTTC
TRBD1,few,TRBJ2-7,TRBV28,CASSYSGTGFDYEQYF,TGTGCCAGCAGTTACTCGGGGACAGGGTTCGACTACGAGCAGTACTTC
.,.,TRBJ1-2,TRBV19,CASSQLSYGYTF,TGTGCCAGTAGTCAACTTAGCTATGGCTACACCTTC
.,.,TRBJ1-2,TRBV6-1,CASTPGVYGYTF,TGTGCCAGCACCCCGGGGGTTTATGGCTACACCTTC
TRBD1,few,TRBJ2-7,TRBV24-1,CATSDLPGQGGGEQYF,TGTGCCACCAGTGATTTGCCGGGACAGGGGGGGGGCGAGCAGTACTTC
TRBD2,few,TRBJ2-1,TRBV4-1,CASSRGLAGGVLDEQFF,TGCGCCAGCAGCCGCGGACTAGCGGGAGGGGTCCTGGATGAGCAGTTCTTC
.,many,TRBJ1-6,TRBV28,CASSLRGDPFNSPLHF,TGTGCCAGCAGTTTACGGGGGGACCCTTTTAATTCACCCCTCCACTTT
.,few,TRBJ2-2,TRBV6-1,CASRPQGLGTGELFF,TGTGCCAGCAGACCCCAGGGATTGGGCACCGGGGAGCTGTTTTTT
.,few,TRBJ2-5,TRBV20-1,CSAGTGTQETQYF,TGCAGTGCGGGAACAGGGACGCAAGAGACCCAGTACTTC
.,many,TRBJ1-5,TRBV30,CAQPLEGDSNQPQHF,TGTGCCCAGCCCTTAGAAGGGGATAGCAATCAGCCCCAGCATTTT
TRBD2,.,TRBJ2-7,TRBV3-1,CASSLRGGDYEQYF,TGTGCCAGCAGCCTGCGGGGGGGGGACTACGAGCAGTACTTC
.,.,TRBJ2-7,TRBV5-5,CASSLKRGVGEQYF,TGTGCCAGCAGCTTGAAGAGGGGGGTAGGCGAGCAGTACTTC
.,many,TRBJ1-2,TRBV2,CASSEALFSGYGYTF,TGTGCCAGCAGTGAAGCGCTTTTTTCGGGCTATGGCTACACCTTC
.,many,TRBJ1-1,TRBV7-2,CASSLAHLNTEAFF,TGTGCCAGCAGCTTGGCACACCTGAACACTGAAGCTTTCTTT
.,many,TRBJ2-5,TRBV2,CASSVDSKETQYF,TGTGCCAGCAGTGTGGACAGTAAAGAGACCCAGTACTTC
.,many,TRBJ2-1,TRBV6-5,CASSYSRAEAIVF,TGTGCCAGCAGTTACTCGAGGGCGGAGGCAATTGTCTTC
.,many,TRBJ2-2,TRBV5-1,CASSLAMGGTGIGELFF,TGCGCCAGCAGCTTGGCCATGGGCGGGACGGGCATCGGGGAGCTGTTTTTT
.,few,TRBJ2-5,TRBV3-1,CASSQHTGTGKTQYF,TGTGCCAGCAGCCAACACACGGGGACGGGAAAGACCCAGTACTTC
TRBD1,.,TRBJ1-1,TRBV10-3,CAISGRGQGLTEAFF,TGTGCCATCAGTGGAAGAGGACAGGGCCTCACTGAAGCTTTCTTT
.,.,TRBJ2-3,TRBV20-1,CSAILSLLADTQYF,TGCAGTGCTATCCTGTCCCTTCTGGCAGATACGCAGTATTTT
TRBD1,many,TRBJ1-5,TRBV20-1,CSARARTGASVQHF,TGCAGTGCTAGGGCACGGACAGGGGCCTCCGTCCAGCATTTT
.,many,TRBJ1-3,TRBV27,CASSLSPSGNTIYF,TGTGCCAGCAGTTTATCACCGTCTGGAAACACCATATATTTT
TRBD1,.,TRBJ1-5,TRBV7-2,CASIRTGEGGNQPQHF,TGTGCCAGCATCCGGACAGGGGAGGGAGGCAATCAGCCCCAGCATTTT
.,few,TRBJ2-7,TRBV7-9,CASSDRLSYEQYF,TGTGCCAGCAGCGACAGGCTCTCCTACGAGCAGTACTTC
TRBD2,.,TRBJ2-3,TRBV29-1,CSVRWGLILDTQYF,TGCAGCGTCCGGTGGGGACTAATCCTTGATACGCAGTATTTT
.,many,TRBJ1-4,TRBV30,CAYHPDSTNEKLFF,TGTGCCTACCATCCGGATTCAACTAATGAAAAACTGTTTTTT
TRBD1,few,TRBJ2-7,TRBV28,CASRAGTGPYEQYF,TGTGCCAGCAGGGCCGGGACAGGACCCTACGAGCAGTACTTC
.,many,TRBJ1-1,TRBV18,CASSRQPMNTEAFF,TGTGCCAGCTCACGACAGCCGATGAACACTGAAGCTTTCTTT
.,.,TRBJ1-6,TRBV19,CASSIKGTTPGSPLHF,TGTGCCAGTAGTATAAAGGGGACAACCCCTGGTTCACCCCTCCACTTT